The present entry profiles one T cell receptor beta chain with its context. This sample stems from a study of blood T cell repertoires in COVID-19. Profiled with immunoSEQ multiplex PCR; TCRdb holds only in-frame clones, not every one. The sample includes just over 650,000 clones, 75% to 90% of them seen just once. CDR3 length equals 16 residues. Germline CDR1 and CDR2: LGHNT and FRNRAP. The V segment lost 5 bases and the J segment 0 bases; nucleotides outside the gene matches: 6. This clonotype originated in a woman aged 18 to 35 with acute or convalescent COVID-19. V and J are TRBV12-5 and TRBJ2-1; the match to TRBD2 covers 8 bases. The sample taken for sequencing was peripheral blood. CDR3 bases: TGTGCTAGTGGTATCCAGCGGGGGCCCTCCTACAATGAGCAGTTCTTC. It yields the protein CASGIQRGPSYNEQFF.